This T cell receptor (beta chain) was identified during a study of blood T cell repertoires in COVID-19. Study summary: Spain, Italy and the United States supplied samples that represented acute and convalescent COVID-19. From T cells, B-cell-depleted T cells, or PBMCs came the material, which was cDNA or gDNA.

Per the germline V gene, CDR1 is SGHNT and CDR2 is YENEEA. The V gene lost 5 bases and the J gene lost 6 bases, with 9 bases spanning the gap. The CDR3 runs 12 residues. Per the authors' pipeline: The assay estimated nucleated cells by amplifying reference gene primers. The table came from immunoSEQ multiplex PCR; TCRdb's copy has only in-frame clones and leaves some out. V, J and clone size derive from that table, while D and trimming were established from the DNA sequence. This sample yields about 100,000 clones, of which 90% to 95% are seen a single time; 5% to 6.5% belongs to the top ten. This receptor was identified in a human donor in a cohort sampled during active COVID-19. This chain connects TRBV11-3 to TRBJ2-3; the D gene is possibly TRBD2 (5 bases). The sequenced sample consisted of peripheral blood. This CDR3 reads CASSNPGDTQYF. The DNA for the CDR3 is TGTGCCAGCAGCAATCCGGGGGATACGCAGTATTTT.